A selection of T cell receptor beta chains follows, all from one sample in a study of regulatory T cells in long-lasting Graves disease. Via MiXCR, TCRdb re-called the multiplex PCR reads, giving one row per CDR3 protein. The sample carries around 250,000 distinct CDR3 sequences, 15% to 20% recorded once. These sequences were also reported in another study, on T cells in Graves' hyperthyroidism and ophthalmopathy.

Sequences were derived from peripheral blood mononuclear cells (PBMCs), sampled at new diagnosis, from a patient treated with antithyroid drugs. The receptors were gathered from a woman under 40 with Graves disease. CDR3s include the opening cysteine and the closing phenylalanine or tryptophan. The D gene is left open where the match is weak. Size tells how often a clone was seen (once, few, many) or the class of an expanded clone, and some rows leave it out.

j_call | d_call | v_call | clone_size | cdr3_aa | cdr3_nt
TRBJ2-5 | NA | TRBV20-1 | NA | CSARDQGWGETQYF | TGCAGTGCTAGAGATCAAGGCTGGGGGGAGACCCAGTACTTC
TRBJ1-5 | NA | TRBV6-1 | NA | CASTKPGQPQHF | TGTGCCAGCACCAAACCCGGTCAGCCCCAGCATTTT
TRBJ1-5 | TRBD1 | TRBV6-1 | few | CASSRQQGMPQHF | TGTGCCAGCAGCCGACAACAGGGGATGCCCCAGCATTTT
TRBJ2-1 | NA | TRBV13 | many | CASSFGVGSYNEQFF | TGTGCCAGCAGCTTCGGGGTAGGGTCCTACAATGAGCAGTTCTTC
TRBJ2-7 | TRBD2 | TRBV28 | NA | CASAMAGGPSSEQYF | TGTGCCAGCGCTATGGCGGGAGGGCCCTCATCGGAGCAGTACTTC
TRBJ2-7 | TRBD2 | TRBV4-1 | many | CASSRLAGVTLFEQYF | TGCGCCAGCAGCAGGCTAGCGGGGGTGACTCTCTTCGAGCAGTACTTC
TRBJ2-3 | TRBD2 | TRBV6-1 | many | CASSRKLTSGGASSDTQYF | TGTGCCAGCAGTCGAAAACTGACTAGCGGGGGGGCGAGTTCGGATACGCAGTATTTT
TRBJ2-3 | TRBD2 | TRBV7-6 | many | CASSPGLAGGPHLSDTQYF | TGTGCCAGCAGCCCTGGACTAGCGGGGGGCCCGCACTTGTCAGATACGCAGTATTTT
TRBJ2-3 | NA | TRBV10-1 | many | CASSESKGPDTQYF | TGCGCCAGCAGTGAGTCAAAGGGCCCAGATACGCAGTATTTT
TRBJ1-1 | TRBD1 | TRBV10-1 | many | CAGTGPRFMNTEAFF | TGCGCCGGGACAGGACCCCGATTCATGAACACTGAAGCTTTCTTT
TRBJ1-1 | NA | TRBV2 | many | CASRPLTGRTEAFF | TGTGCCAGCAGGCCCCTCACAGGGAGGACTGAAGCTTTCTTT
TRBJ2-1 | NA | TRBV20-1 | many | CSAKGGASYNEQFF | TGCAGTGCTAAGGGCGGAGCTTCCTACAATGAGCAGTTCTTC
TRBJ2-1 | NA | TRBV9 | few | CASSRWGSGEQFF | TGTGCCAGCAGCCGGTGGGGGAGCGGTGAGCAGTTCTTC
TRBJ2-3 | TRBD1 | TRBV5-1 | many | CASSDWTGSTDTQYF | TGCGCCAGCAGCGACTGGACAGGGAGCACAGATACGCAGTATTTT
TRBJ1-1 | NA | TRBV7-2 | many | CASSPRPSAEGGTEAFF | TGTGCCAGCAGCCCCCGCCCAAGCGCAGAGGGCGGCACTGAAGCTTTCTTT
TRBJ2-3 | NA | TRBV10-3 | NA | CATSPEYTDTQYF | TGTGCCACTAGTCCTGAATACACAGATACGCAGTATTTT